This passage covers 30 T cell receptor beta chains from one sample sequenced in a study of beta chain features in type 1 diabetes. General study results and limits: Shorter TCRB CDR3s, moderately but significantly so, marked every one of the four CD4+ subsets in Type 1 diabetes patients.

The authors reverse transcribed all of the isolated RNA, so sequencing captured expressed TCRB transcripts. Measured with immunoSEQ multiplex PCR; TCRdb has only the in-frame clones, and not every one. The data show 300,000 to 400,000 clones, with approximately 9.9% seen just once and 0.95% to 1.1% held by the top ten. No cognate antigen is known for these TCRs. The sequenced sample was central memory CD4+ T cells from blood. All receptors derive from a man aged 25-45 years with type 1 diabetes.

The CDR3 DNA reads TGTGCCAGCAGTCAATGGACCGTGGGGGGCTCCTACAATGAGCAGTTCTTC. Amino acids: CASSQWTVGGSYNEQFF. The rearrangement joins TRBV28 to TRBJ2-1, with D maybe TRBD2 (6 bases). Trimming removed 5 bases at V and 0 bases at J, with 17 bases between. Germline CDR1 MDHEN, CDR2 SYDVKM. The CDR3 has 17 residues.

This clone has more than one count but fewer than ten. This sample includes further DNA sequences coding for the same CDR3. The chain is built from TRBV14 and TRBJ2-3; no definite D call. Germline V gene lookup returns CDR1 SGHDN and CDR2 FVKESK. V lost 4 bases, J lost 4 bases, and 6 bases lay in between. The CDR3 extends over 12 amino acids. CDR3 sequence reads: CASSPSADTQYF. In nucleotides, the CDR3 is TGTGCCAGCAGCCCTTCTGCAGATACGCAGTATTTT.

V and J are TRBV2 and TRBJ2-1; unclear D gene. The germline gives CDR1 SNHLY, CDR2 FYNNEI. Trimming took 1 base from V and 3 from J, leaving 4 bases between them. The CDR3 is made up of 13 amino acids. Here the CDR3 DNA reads TGTGCCAGCAGTGAAGGGTACTACAATGAGCAGTTCTTC. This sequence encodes CASSEGYYNEQFF.

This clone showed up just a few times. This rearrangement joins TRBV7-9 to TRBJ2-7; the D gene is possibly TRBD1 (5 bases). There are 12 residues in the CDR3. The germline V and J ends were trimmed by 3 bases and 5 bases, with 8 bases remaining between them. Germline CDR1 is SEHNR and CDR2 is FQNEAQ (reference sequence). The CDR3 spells CASSFRVDEQYF. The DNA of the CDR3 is TGTGCCAGCAGCTTCAGGGTCGACGAGCAGTACTTC.

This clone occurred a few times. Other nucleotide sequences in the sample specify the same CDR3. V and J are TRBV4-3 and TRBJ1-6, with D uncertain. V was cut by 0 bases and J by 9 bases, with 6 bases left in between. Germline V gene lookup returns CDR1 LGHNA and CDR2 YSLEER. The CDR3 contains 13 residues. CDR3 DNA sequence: TGCGCCAGCAGCCAAGATCGAAGTTCACCCCTCCACTTT. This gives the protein CASSQDRSSPLHF.

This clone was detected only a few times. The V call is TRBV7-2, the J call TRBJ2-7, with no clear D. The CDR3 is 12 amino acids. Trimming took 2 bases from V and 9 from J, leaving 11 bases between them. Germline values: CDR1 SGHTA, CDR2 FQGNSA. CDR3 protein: CASSLTDGRQYF. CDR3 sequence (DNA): TGTGCCAGCAGCTTAACAGACGGCCGGCAGTACTTC.

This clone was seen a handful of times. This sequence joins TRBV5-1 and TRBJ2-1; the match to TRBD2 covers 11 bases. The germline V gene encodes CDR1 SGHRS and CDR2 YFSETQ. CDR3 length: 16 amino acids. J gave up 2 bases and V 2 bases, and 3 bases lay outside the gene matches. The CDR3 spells CASSFSGGAAYNEQFF. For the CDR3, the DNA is TGCGCCAGCAGCTTTAGCGGGGGGGCAGCCTACAATGAGCAGTTCTTC.

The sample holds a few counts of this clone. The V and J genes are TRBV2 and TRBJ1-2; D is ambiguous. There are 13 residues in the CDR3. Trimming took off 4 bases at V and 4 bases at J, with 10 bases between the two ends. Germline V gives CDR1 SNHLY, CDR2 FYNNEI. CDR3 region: CASSAAGLYGYTF. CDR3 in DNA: TGTGCCAGCAGTGCGGCAGGCCTCTATGGCTACACCTTC.

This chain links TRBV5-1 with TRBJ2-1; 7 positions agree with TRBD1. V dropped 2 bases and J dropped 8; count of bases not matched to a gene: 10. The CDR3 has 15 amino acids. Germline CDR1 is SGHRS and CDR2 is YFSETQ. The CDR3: CASSFYQGVADEQFF. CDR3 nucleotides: TGCGCCAGCAGCTTCTATCAGGGGGTAGCCGATGAGCAGTTCTTC.

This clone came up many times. The CDR3: CASSMGGSTEAFF. The CDR3 DNA sequence: TGTGCCAGTAGTATGGGGGGGAGCACTGAAGCTTTCTTT. The rearrangement joins TRBV19 to TRBJ1-1; tentatively, D is TRBD1 (5 bases). Trimming pared 3 bases from V and 4 bases from J, leaving 9 bases between. CDR1 is LNHDA, CDR2 SQIVND, per germline (reference sequence). The CDR3 totals 13 residues.

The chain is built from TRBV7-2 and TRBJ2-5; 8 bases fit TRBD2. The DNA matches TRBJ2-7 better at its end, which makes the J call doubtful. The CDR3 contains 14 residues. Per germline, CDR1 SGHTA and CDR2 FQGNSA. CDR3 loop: CASSRSGSSYEQYF. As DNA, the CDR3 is TGTGCCAGCAGCCGCAGCGGGAGCTCCTACGAGCAGTACTTC.

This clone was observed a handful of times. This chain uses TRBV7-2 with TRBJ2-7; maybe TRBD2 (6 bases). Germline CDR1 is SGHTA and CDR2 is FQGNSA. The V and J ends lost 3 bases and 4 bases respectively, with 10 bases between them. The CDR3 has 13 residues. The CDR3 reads CASSLLARYEQYF. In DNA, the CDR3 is TGTGCCAGCAGCTTGCTAGCGCGGTACGAGCAGTACTTC.

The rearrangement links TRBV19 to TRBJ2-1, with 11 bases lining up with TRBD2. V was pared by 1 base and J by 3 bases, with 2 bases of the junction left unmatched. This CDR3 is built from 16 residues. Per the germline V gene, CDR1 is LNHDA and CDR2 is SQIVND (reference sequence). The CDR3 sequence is CASSIVLAGGYNEQFF. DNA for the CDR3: TGTGCCAGTAGTATAGTGCTAGCGGGGGGCTACAATGAGCAGTTCTTC.

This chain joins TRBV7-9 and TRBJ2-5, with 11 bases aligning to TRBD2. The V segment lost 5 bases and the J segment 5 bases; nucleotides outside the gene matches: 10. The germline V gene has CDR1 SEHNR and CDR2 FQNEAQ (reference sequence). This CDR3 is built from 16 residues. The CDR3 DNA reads TGTGCCAGCAGCCCCCTGGAACTAGCGGGGGTGGAGACCCAGTACTTC. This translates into CASSPLELAGVETQYF. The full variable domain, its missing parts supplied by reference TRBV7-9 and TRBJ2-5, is DTGVSQNPRHKITKRGQNVTFRCDPISEHNRLYWYRQTLGQGPEFLTYFQNEAQLEKSRLLSDRFSAERPKGSFSTLEIQRTEQGDSAMYLCASSPLELAGVETQYFGPGTRLLVL.

CDR3 protein: CASSGLVGNQPQHF. CDR3 in DNA: TGTGCCAGCAGTGGATTAGTGGGCAATCAGCCCCAGCATTTT. The chain couples TRBV2 to TRBJ1-5; D is ambiguous. Per germline, CDR1 SNHLY and CDR2 FYNNEI. The CDR3 extends over 14 amino acids. Trimming stripped 4 bases from V and 2 bases from J, with 9 bases between.

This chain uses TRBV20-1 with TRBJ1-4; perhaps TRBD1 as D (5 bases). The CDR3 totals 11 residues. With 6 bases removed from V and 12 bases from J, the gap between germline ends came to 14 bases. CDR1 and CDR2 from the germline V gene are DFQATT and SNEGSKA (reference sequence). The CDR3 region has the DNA TGCAGTGCCAGCAGGGCAAGGGAACTGTTTTTT. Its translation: CSASRARELFF.

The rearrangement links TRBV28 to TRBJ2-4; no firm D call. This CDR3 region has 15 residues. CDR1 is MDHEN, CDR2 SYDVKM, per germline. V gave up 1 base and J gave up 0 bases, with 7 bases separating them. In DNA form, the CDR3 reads TGTGCCAGCAGTTTATCGGTTGTAGCCAAAAACATTCAGTACTTC. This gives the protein CASSLSVVAKNIQYF.

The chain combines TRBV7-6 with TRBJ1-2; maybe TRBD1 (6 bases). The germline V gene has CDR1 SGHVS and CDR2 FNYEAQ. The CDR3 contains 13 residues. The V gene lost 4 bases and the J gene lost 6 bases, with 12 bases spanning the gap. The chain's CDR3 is CASSSQGRDGYTF. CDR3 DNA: TGTGCCAGCAGCTCTCAGGGGAGGGATGGCTACACCTTC.

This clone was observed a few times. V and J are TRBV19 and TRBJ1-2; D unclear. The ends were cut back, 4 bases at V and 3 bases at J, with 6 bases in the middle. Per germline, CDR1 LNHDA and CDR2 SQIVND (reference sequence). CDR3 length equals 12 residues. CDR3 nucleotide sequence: TGTGCCAGTAGTACCGGTGACTATGGCTACACCTTC. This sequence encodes CASSTGDYGYTF.

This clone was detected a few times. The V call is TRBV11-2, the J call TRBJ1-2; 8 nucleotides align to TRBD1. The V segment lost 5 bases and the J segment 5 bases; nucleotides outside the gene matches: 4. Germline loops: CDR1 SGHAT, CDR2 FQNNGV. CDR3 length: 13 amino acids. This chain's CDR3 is CASSHRTGYGYTF. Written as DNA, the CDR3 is TGTGCCAGCAGCCACCGGACAGGGTATGGCTACACCTTC.

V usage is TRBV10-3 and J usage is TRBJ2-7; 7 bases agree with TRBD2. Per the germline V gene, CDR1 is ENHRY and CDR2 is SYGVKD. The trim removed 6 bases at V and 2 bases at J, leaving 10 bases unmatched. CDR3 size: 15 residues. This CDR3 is CAIRRGGGEPYEQYF. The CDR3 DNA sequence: TGTGCCATCAGGCGGGGCGGGGGAGAACCCTACGAGCAGTACTTC.

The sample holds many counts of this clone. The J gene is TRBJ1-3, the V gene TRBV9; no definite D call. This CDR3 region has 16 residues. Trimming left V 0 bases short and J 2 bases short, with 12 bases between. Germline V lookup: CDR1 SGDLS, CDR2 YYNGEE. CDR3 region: CASSVELNVAGNTIYF. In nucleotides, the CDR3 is TGTGCCAGCAGCGTAGAGCTGAACGTGGCTGGAAACACCATATATTTT.

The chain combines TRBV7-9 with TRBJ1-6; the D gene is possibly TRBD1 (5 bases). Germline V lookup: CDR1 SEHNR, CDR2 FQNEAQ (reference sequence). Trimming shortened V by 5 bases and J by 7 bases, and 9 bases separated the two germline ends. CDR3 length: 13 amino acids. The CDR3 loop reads CASSPSGNSPLHF. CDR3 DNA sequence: TGTGCCAGCAGCCCCTCAGGGAATTCACCCCTCCACTTT.

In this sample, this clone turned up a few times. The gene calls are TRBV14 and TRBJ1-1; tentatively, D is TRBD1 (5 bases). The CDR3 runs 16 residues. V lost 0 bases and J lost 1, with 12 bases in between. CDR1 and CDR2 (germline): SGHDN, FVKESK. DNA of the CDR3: TGTGCCAGCAGCCAAGAGGGGACGAGGCGGAACACTGAAGCTTTCTTT. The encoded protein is CASSQEGTRRNTEAFF.

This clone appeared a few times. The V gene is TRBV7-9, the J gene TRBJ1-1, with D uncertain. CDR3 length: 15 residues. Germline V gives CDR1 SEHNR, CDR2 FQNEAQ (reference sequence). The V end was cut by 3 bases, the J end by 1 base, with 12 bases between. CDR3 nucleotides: TGTGCCAGCAGCTTGCTGGGGTTTGAGAACACTGAAGCTTTCTTT. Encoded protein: CASSLLGFENTEAFF.

CDR3 sequence (DNA): TGTGCCAGCAGCTTCGCAGGGGGCAAGGCCGGGGAGCTGTTTTTT. It codes for CASSFAGGKAGELFF. The V gene is TRBV7-2, the J gene TRBJ2-2; 8 bases match TRBD1. The CDR3 has 15 residues. V dropped 3 bases and J dropped 6; count of bases not matched to a gene: 6. Germline V gene sequence: CDR1 SGHTA, CDR2 FQGNSA.

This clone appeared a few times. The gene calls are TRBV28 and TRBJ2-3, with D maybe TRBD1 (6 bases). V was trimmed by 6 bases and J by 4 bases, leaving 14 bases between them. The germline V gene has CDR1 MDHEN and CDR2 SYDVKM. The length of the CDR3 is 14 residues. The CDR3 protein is CASSLNRVADTQYF. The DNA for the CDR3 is TGTGCCAGCAGCCTAAACAGGGTTGCAGATACGCAGTATTTT.

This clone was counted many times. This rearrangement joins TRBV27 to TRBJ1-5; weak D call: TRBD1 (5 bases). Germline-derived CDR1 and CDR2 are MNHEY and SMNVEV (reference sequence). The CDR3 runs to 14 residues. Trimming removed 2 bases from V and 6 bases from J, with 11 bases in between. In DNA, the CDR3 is TGTGCCAGCAGTTTAGTAGCCCAGGGTCAGCCCCAGCATTTT. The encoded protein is CASSLVAQGQPQHF.

CDR3 residues: CASSYQVLETQYF. The CDR3 DNA reads TGTGCCAGCAGTTACCAGGTTTTGGAGACCCAGTACTTC. The chain links TRBV6-6 to TRBJ2-5, with D uncertain. Trimming left V 2 bases short and J 5 bases short, with 9 bases between. This CDR3 comprises 13 residues. Germline CDR1 and CDR2: MNHNY and SVGAGI (reference sequence).

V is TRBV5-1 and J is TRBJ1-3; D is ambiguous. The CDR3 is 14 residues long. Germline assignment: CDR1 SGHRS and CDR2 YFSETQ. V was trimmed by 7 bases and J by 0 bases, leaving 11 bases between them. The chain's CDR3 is CASAAVHSGNTIYF. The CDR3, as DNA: TGCGCCAGCGCAGCGGTTCACTCTGGAAACACCATATATTTT. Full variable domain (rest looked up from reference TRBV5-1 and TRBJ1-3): KAGVTQTPRYLIKTRGQQVTLSCSPISGHRSVSWYQQTPGQGLQFLFEYFSETQRNKGNFPGRFSGRQFSNSRSEMNVSTLELGDSALYLCASAAVHSGNTIYFGEGSWLTVV.